One sample yielded the 24 T cell receptor beta chains listed below, sequenced in a study of T cells after yellow fever vaccination. TCRdb called the 5' RACE reads again in MiXCR, with one record for every CDR3 protein. Among about 150,000 distinct CDR3 sequences listed, roughly 6.2% were seen once. The material was CD4+ T cells sorted from PBMCs, obtained on the day of the first yellow fever vaccination. The receptor source for this set is a man aged 18 to 30 who received the YFV17D yellow fever vaccine.

The chain combines TRBV7-3 with TRBJ2-3; a possible D gene is TRBD1 (6 bases). The V end was cut by 3 bases, the J end by 0 bases, with 10 bases between. The CDR3 has 15 residues. CDR1 is SGHTA and CDR2 is FQGTGA in the germline V gene. In DNA form, the CDR3 reads TGTGCCAGCAGCTTGGACAGAGAGAGCACAGATACGCAGTATTTT. Translating gives CASSLDRESTDTQYF.

This clonotype was observed many times. The V call is TRBV18, the J call TRBJ2-1, with 8 positions matching TRBD1. CDR1 and CDR2 (germline): KGHSH, LQKENI. With 4 bases clipped from V and 7 bases from J, the junction kept 9 bases outside the gene matches. The CDR3 spans 15 residues. This CDR3 is CASSLRETGVNEQFF. The CDR3, as DNA: TGTGCCAGCTCACTGAGGGAGACAGGGGTAAATGAGCAGTTCTTC.

This clonotype has a handful of counts. V is TRBV27 and J is TRBJ2-3; 8 bases line up with TRBD2. The J segment lost 6 bases and the V segment lost 4 bases, leaving 9 bases of the junction unmatched. CDR1 is MNHEY and CDR2 is SMNVEV in the germline V gene (reference sequence). The CDR3 contains 15 residues. Written as DNA, the CDR3 is TGTGCCAGCAGTTGGACGGGGGGGCCCGGGGATACGCAGTATTTT. This gives the protein CASSWTGGPGDTQYF.

In its sample, this clonotype was seen many times. The chain joins TRBV15 to TRBJ1-4; D remains ambiguous. The CDR3 is made up of 14 amino acids. Per the germline V gene, CDR1 is LNHNV and CDR2 is YYDKDF (reference sequence). The V gene lost 0 bases and the J gene lost 4 bases, with 6 bases spanning the gap. CDR3 amino acids: CATSRDKINEKLFF. CDR3 bases: TGTGCCACCAGCAGAGACAAGATTAATGAAAAACTGTTTTTT.

At least ten counts were recorded for this clonotype. V is TRBV29-1 and J is TRBJ2-7, with D possibly TRBD2 on 6 matching bases. V was cut by 7 bases and J by 2 bases, with 18 bases left in between. Germline-derived CDR1 and CDR2 are SQVTM and ANQGSEA. The CDR3 sequence is 14 residues long. This CDR3 is CSAAGSGPPYEQYV. The CDR3 region has the DNA TGCAGCGCCGCGGGGAGCGGGCCCCCCTACGAGCAGTACGTC.

About this clonotype itself: Given a much more abundant clone one base away, this may be a read error. This rearrangement joins TRBV20-1 to TRBJ1-6, with 8 bases aligning to TRBD1. The CDR3 is 13 residues long. The trim removed 6 bases at V and 11 bases at J, leaving 9 bases unmatched. In germline, CDR1 is DFQATT, CDR2 SNEGSKA (reference sequence). CDR3 loop: CSAKPGQETPLHF. In DNA, the CDR3 is TGCAGTGCGAAGCCGGGACAGGAAACACCCCTCCACTTT.

This clonotype was counted at least ten times. The chain joins TRBV19 to TRBJ2-1; no clear D. Germline V lookup: CDR1 LNHDA, CDR2 SQIVND (reference sequence). The CDR3 totals 14 residues. V dropped 5 bases and J dropped 0 bases, with 8 bases sitting between them. For the CDR3, the DNA is TGTGCCAGTAGTCCAGAGCCCTCCTACAATGAGCAGTTCTTC. It translates to CASSPEPSYNEQFF.

This clonotype was observed a few times. The chain combines TRBV12-3 or TRBV12-4 with TRBJ2-7, with D perhaps TRBD1 (6 bases). The CDR3 length is 13 residues. V gave up 3 bases and J gave up 7 bases, with 13 bases separating them. CDR3 DNA sequence: TGTGCCAGCAGTTTTCAGGGGCTGAGGGAGCAGTACTTC. It codes for CASSFQGLREQYF.

Only a few counts were recorded for this clonotype. This chain joins TRBV5-8 and TRBJ1-1; D ambiguous. The CDR3 has 15 amino acids. The V gene's germline CDR1 is SGHTS and CDR2 YDEGEE. Trimming removed 3 bases at V and 0 bases at J, with 12 bases between. CDR3 protein: CASSSVTVMNTEAFF. The DNA of the CDR3 is TGTGCCAGCAGCTCTGTGACGGTGATGAACACTGAAGCTTTCTTT.

This clonotype was recorded at least ten times. The chain joins TRBV5-1 to TRBJ2-1, with 9 bases that match TRBD1. The CDR3 contains 15 residues. V gave up 7 bases and J gave up 6 bases; unmatched junction bases: 11. Germline CDR1 SGHRS, CDR2 YFSETQ. The CDR3 loop reads CASRAGTGTLNEQFF. CDR3 coding DNA: TGCGCCAGCCGCGCCGGGACAGGGACCCTCAATGAGCAGTTCTTC.

This clonotype was recorded at least ten times. The CDR3 DNA reads TGTGCCAGCATGGGGCCGGCGGGGGCCGGGGAGACCCAGTACTTC. Translation gives CASMGPAGAGETQYF. The rearrangement joins TRBV6-1 to TRBJ2-5; the D gene is possibly TRBD2 (7 bases). This CDR3 contains 15 residues. Trimming removed 7 bases from V and 5 bases from J, with 20 bases in between. Germline CDR1 and CDR2: MNHNS and SASEGT.

This clonotype has at least ten counts. V usage is TRBV5-6 and J usage is TRBJ2-7; no clear D. CDR3 length equals 14 residues. Germline assignment: CDR1 SGHDT and CDR2 YYEEEE. The V gene lost 2 bases and the J gene lost 3 bases, with 12 bases spanning the gap. In DNA, the CDR3 is TGTGCCAGCAGCTTATATTCGGGTGACTACGAGCAGTACTTC. As protein: CASSLYSGDYEQYF.

Remarks on this clonotype: With a much larger clone just one base away, this may be a read error. V is TRBV6-4 and J is TRBJ2-7, with D uncertain. The germline gives CDR1 MRHNA, CDR2 SNTAGT. V was cut by 7 bases and J by 5 bases, with 12 bases left in between. The CDR3 runs 12 residues. CDR3 loop: CASNFLFDEQYF. CDR3 coding DNA: TGTGCCAGCAATTTCCTTTTCGACGAGCAGTACTTC.

The rearrangement joins TRBV5-6 to TRBJ2-3, with D possibly matching TRBD2 (6 bases). There are 16 residues in the CDR3. CDR1 and CDR2 (germline): SGHDT, YYEEEE. Trimming took 0 bases from V and 1 from J, leaving 12 bases between them. The chain's CDR3 is CASSLVVAAGTDTQYF. The CDR3 bases are TGTGCCAGCAGCTTGGTAGTAGCGGCCGGCACAGATACGCAGTATTTT.

This clonotype was observed many times. This chain uses TRBV5-6 with TRBJ1-6; D might be TRBD1 (6 bases). The CDR3 totals 15 residues. Trimming removed 4 bases at V and 13 bases at J, with 21 bases between. Germline V gene sequence: CDR1 SGHDT, CDR2 YYEEEE. In nucleotides, the CDR3 is TGTGCCAGCAGCACCGACCGCAGGGGATCTCAGCCCCTCCACTTT. Translation gives CASSTDRRGSQPLHF.

The V gene is TRBV20-1, the J gene TRBJ2-1, with TRBD2 identical over 11 bases. Germline V gives CDR1 DFQATT, CDR2 SNEGSKA (reference sequence). The CDR3 is 15 residues long. The J segment lost 8 bases and the V segment lost 3 bases, leaving 9 bases of the junction unmatched. CDR3 loop: CSARRFSGGAHEQFF. CDR3 nucleotide sequence: TGCAGTGCTAGGCGATTTAGCGGGGGGGCCCATGAGCAGTTCTTC.

The V gene is TRBV6-2 or TRBV6-3, the J gene TRBJ1-1, with 10 bases aligning to TRBD1. Germline V gene data show CDR1 as MNHEY and CDR2 as SVGEGT. The CDR3 spans 14 residues. The V and J ends lost 7 bases and 3 bases, in that order; junction bases with no gene match: 5. DNA of the CDR3: TGTGCCAGCACCCCCGGACAGGGGGACACTGAAGCTTTCTTT. Translation gives CASTPGQGDTEAFF.

This clonotype was recorded at least ten times. V gene TRBV7-6 combines with J gene TRBJ2-3; 8 positions agree with TRBD2. Germline CDR1 reads SGHVS; CDR2 reads FNYEAQ. V lost 5 bases and J lost 1; bases outside the gene matches: 8. The CDR3 has 16 amino acids. Here the CDR3 reads CASSRGGSGGTDTQYF. The CDR3 DNA sequence: TGTGCCAGCAGCCGAGGGGGTAGCGGGGGCACAGATACGCAGTATTTT.

This clonotype was detected many times. This chain uses TRBV11-1 with TRBJ2-5; 8 bases match TRBD1. Germline V CDR1 and CDR2: SGHAT, FQDESV (reference sequence). V was pared by 5 bases and J by 5 bases, with 4 bases of the junction left unmatched. This CDR3 comprises 13 residues. The CDR3 region is CASSPGGRETQYF. DNA of the CDR3: TGTGCCAGCAGCCCAGGGGGCCGGGAGACCCAGTACTTC.

This clonotype was counted ten times or more. This chain joins TRBV4-2 and TRBJ1-1; D is unclear. Deletions cut 0 bases from V and 1 base from J, with 9 bases between. The CDR3 sequence is 15 residues long. In germline, CDR1 is LGHNA, CDR2 YNFKEQ. DNA for the CDR3: TGTGCCAGCAGCCAAGATCCGGGTGGGAACACTGAAGCTTTCTTT. As protein: CASSQDPGGNTEAFF.

This chain connects TRBV7-6 to TRBJ2-7; TRBD1 matches 7 bases. Germline CDR1 and CDR2: SGHVS and FNYEAQ. The CDR3 covers 15 residues. Trimming cost V 6 bases and J 4 bases; bases outside gene matches: 12. CDR3 amino acids: CASRRYPTGEYEQYF. The CDR3 DNA reads TGTGCCAGCAGGCGCTACCCCACAGGGGAGTACGAGCAGTACTTC.

In nucleotides, the CDR3 is TGCGCCAGCAGCCAAGTAGACCTCTTGACAGTCGGGGAGCTGTTTTTT. Its translation is CASSQVDLLTVGELFF. V is TRBV4-1 and J is TRBJ2-2, with D perhaps matching TRBD1 (5 bases). CDR1 is MGHRA, CDR2 YSYEKL, per germline. Trimming removed 1 base from V and 7 bases from J, with 16 bases in between. This CDR3 region has 16 residues.

This clonotype has a count of ten or more. The V call is TRBV6-1, the J call TRBJ1-6; weak D call: TRBD1 (5 bases). The CDR3 spans 14 residues. Germline CDR1 is MNHNS and CDR2 is SASEGT. Deletions cut 7 bases from V and 9 bases from J, with 16 bases between. The CDR3 protein is CASTNWQGGSPLHF. CDR3 in DNA: TGTGCCAGCACCAACTGGCAGGGTGGTTCACCCCTCCACTTT.

The genes are TRBV5-1 and TRBJ2-3; D is perhaps TRBD1 (5 bases). The DNA matches TRBJ1-5 better at its end, which makes the J call doubtful. The CDR3 spans 16 residues. Germline CDR1 is SGHRS and CDR2 is YFSETQ. The CDR3, as DNA: TGCGCCAGCAGCCCTGGACTAGCGGGGGGAGCAGATACGCAGCATTTT. Protein: CASSPGLAGGADTQHF.